This is a list of T cell receptor beta chains from one sample in a study of blood T cell repertoires in COVID-19. Assay: immunoSEQ multiplex PCR; the TCRdb copy retains only in-frame clones and omits some. This table has some 70,000 clones, about 90% appearing once. Sequenced: peripheral blood. The source is a man aged 40-49 years with COVID-19, enrolled during active disease. Each CDR3 is given with its conserved first and last residue. D genes are given only for firm matches. Only part of the rows carry a size: once, few, many, or a class if the clone is expanded.

j_call,v_call,d_call,clone_size,cdr3_aa,cdr3_nt
TRBJ1-4,TRBV23-1,.,.,CGQYDRKLFF,TGCGGACAGTATGACCGAAAACTGTTTTTT
TRBJ2-5,TRBV12-3/TRBV12-4,TRBD1,.,CASRTGEETQYF,TGTGCCTCCCGGACAGGGGAAGAGACCCAGTACTTC
TRBJ2-2,TRBV10-2,TRBD1,.,CASSPQGAQGGELFF,TGCGCCAGCAGTCCTCAGGGGGCGCAGGGCGGGGAGCTGTTTTTT
TRBJ2-3,TRBV5-1,.,many,CASSRDQGGGSTDTQYF,TGCGCCAGCAGCCGGGATCAGGGAGGAGGTAGCACAGATACGCAGTATTTT
TRBJ2-6,TRBV7-2,.,.,CASSLGQISGANVLTF,TGTGCCAGCAGCTTAGGGCAGATCTCTGGGGCCAACGTCCTGACTTTC
TRBJ1-5,TRBV5-4,.,.,CASSSQGNQPQHF,TGTGCCAGCAGCTCGCAGGGTAATCAGCCCCAGCATTTT
TRBJ1-5,TRBV27,.,few,CASGLSQPQHF,TGTGCCAGCGGACTTAGTCAGCCCCAGCATTTT
TRBJ2-3,TRBV6-4,.,.,CASSFSAGRSGDTDTQYF,TGTGCCAGCAGCTTCTCAGCGGGCCGCTCTGGGGACACAGATACGCAGTATTTT
TRBJ1-3,TRBV18,.,.,CASSPGSSGNTIYF,TGTGCCAGCTCACCCGGGAGCTCTGGAAACACCATATATTTT
TRBJ2-1,TRBV12-5,.,once,CASGLGYRDSYNEQFF,TGTGCTAGTGGTTTGGGTTACCGGGACTCTTACAATGAGCAGTTCTTC
TRBJ2-3,TRBV5-1,TRBD2,.,CASSITSGHTDTQYF,TGCGCCAGCAGCATTACTAGCGGGCACACAGATACGCAGTATTTT
TRBJ1-5,TRBV6-1,.,.,CASSDALRGQPQHF,TGTGCCAGCAGTGACGCCCTAAGGGGCCAGCCCCAGCATTTT
TRBJ2-3,TRBV4-1,.,.,CASSQVPADTQYF,TGCGCCAGCAGCCAAGTGCCGGCAGATACGCAGTATTTT
TRBJ2-1,TRBV30,.,.,CAWELANSYNEQFF,TGTGCCTGGGAGCTAGCGAACTCCTACAATGAGCAGTTCTTC
TRBJ2-7,TRBV3-1/TRBV3-2,TRBD2,.,CASSQDPAGTGEQYF,TGTGCCAGCAGCCAAGATCCAGCGGGGACCGGCGAGCAGTACTTC
TRBJ1-2,TRBV5-4,.,.,CASSLSGEGNGYTF,TGTGCCAGCAGCTTGTCCGGGGAAGGGAATGGCTACACCTTC
TRBJ1-5,TRBV5-3,TRBD1,.,CARSLDQNRGLQPQHF,TGTGCCAGAAGCTTGGATCAGAACAGGGGCCTACAGCCCCAGCATTTT
TRBJ2-1,TRBV20-1,TRBD1,.,CSASDEDRAYNEQFF,TGCAGTGCTAGTGACGAGGACAGGGCCTACAATGAGCAGTTCTTC
TRBJ2-5,TRBV15,TRBD2,.,CATSRGGSGGPGETQYF,TGTGCCACCAGCAGAGGCGGGAGCGGGGGGCCGGGAGAGACCCAGTACTTC
TRBJ1-2,TRBV19,TRBD1,.,CASSNARDRDYGYTF,TGTGCCAGTAGTAACGCCCGGGACAGGGACTATGGCTACACCTTC
TRBJ2-3,TRBV7-9,.,.,CASSFEELQYF,TGTGCCAGCAGCTTCGAGGAGCTACAGTATTTT
TRBJ1-5,TRBV30,.,.,CAWSVQNNQPQHF,TGTGCCTGGAGTGTACAAAACAATCAGCCCCAGCATTTT
TRBJ2-7,TRBV12-3/TRBV12-4,.,.,CASSAQTGYEQYF,TGTGCCAGCAGTGCCCAGACAGGCTACGAGCAGTACTTC
TRBJ1-2,TRBV14,TRBD1,.,CASSQARTGGRGYTF,TGTGCCAGCAGCCAAGCAAGGACAGGGGGCCGGGGCTACACCTTC
TRBJ2-3,TRBV2,TRBD2,.,CASSDTAGGSDTQYF,TGTGCCAGCAGTGATACAGCGGGGGGGTCAGATACGCAGTATTTT
TRBJ1-5,TRBV19,.,.,CASSIQGGNQPQHF,TGTGCCAGTAGTATACAGGGAGGAAATCAGCCCCAGCATTTT
TRBJ2-3,TRBV27,TRBD1,.,CASRKGDRGSTDTQYF,TGTGCCAGCAGGAAGGGAGACAGGGGGAGCACAGATACGCAGTATTTT
TRBJ2-3,TRBV9,TRBD2,.,CASSVATGGDTQYF,TGTGCCAGCAGCGTAGCTACGGGGGGGGATACGCAGTATTTT
TRBJ1-5,TRBV6-6,.,few,CASSIDMQPQHF,TGTGCCAGCAGCATCGACATGCAGCCCCAGCATTTT
TRBJ1-4,TRBV9,.,.,CASSASVTNEKLFF,TGTGCCAGCAGCGCAAGCGTCACTAATGAAAAACTGTTTTTT
TRBJ2-7,TRBV18,TRBD1,.,CASSSDGQGYEQYF,TGTGCCAGCTCATCCGACGGACAGGGCTACGAGCAGTACTTC
TRBJ1-3,TRBV11-2,TRBD1,.,CASSFGTAGNTIYF,TGTGCCAGCAGCTTCGGGACAGCTGGAAACACCATATATTTT
TRBJ2-1,TRBV19,TRBD2,.,CASSILAGGSLSYNEQFF,TGTGCCAGTAGTATACTGGCGGGGGGCTCCCTCTCCTACAATGAGCAGTTCTTC
TRBJ1-6,TRBV7-9,.,.,CASSILGVGSPLHF,TGTGCCAGCAGCATCCTCGGGGTGGGCTCACCCCTCCACTTT
TRBJ2-2,TRBV6-5,.,once,CASSYFRGSGELFF,TGTGCCAGCAGTTACTTCCGCGGTTCCGGGGAGCTGTTTTTT
TRBJ1-1,TRBV9,TRBD1,.,CASSAGGTEAFF,TGTGCCAGCAGCGCAGGGGGAACTGAAGCTTTCTTT
TRBJ1-2,TRBV28,.,.,CASTLGANYGYTF,TGTGCCAGCACCTTAGGGGCTAACTATGGCTACACCTTC
TRBJ1-2,TRBV29-1,.,.,CSVGSDNYGYTF,TGCAGCGTTGGGAGTGATAACTATGGCTACACCTTC
TRBJ2-5,TRBV5-1,TRBD1,.,CASSRGSTGLEETQYF,TGCGCCAGCAGCCGTGGCTCGACAGGGCTGGAGGAGACCCAGTACTTC
TRBJ2-7,TRBV10-3,.,once,CAISGGTHTYEQYF,TGTGCCATCAGTGGGGGGACACACACCTACGAGCAGTACTTC
TRBJ2-3,TRBV7-9,.,.,CAHGGNSAADTQYF,TGTGCCCATGGGGGGAACTCTGCAGCAGATACGCAGTATTTT
TRBJ1-5,TRBV28,.,.,CASEEINQPQHF,TGTGCCAGCGAGGAGATCAATCAGCCCCAGCATTTT
TRBJ2-2,TRBV25-1,.,.,CASSEYLGGPGELFF,TGTGCCAGCAGTGAATATCTGGGGGGGCCCGGGGAGCTGTTTTTT
TRBJ2-3,TRBV30,TRBD1,.,CAWADRGLTDTQYF,TGTGCCTGGGCAGACAGGGGGCTGACAGATACGCAGTATTTT
TRBJ1-2,TRBV29-1,.,once,CSVEAGLGYTF,TGCAGCGTTGAAGCAGGGCTAGGCTACACCTTC
TRBJ2-7,TRBV11-2,.,.,CASSLDVSEQYF,TGTGCCAGCAGCTTAGATGTGTCAGAGCAGTACTTC
TRBJ1-2,TRBV5-1,.,.,CASSLGDSNYGYTF,TGCGCCAGCAGCTTAGGGGACTCTAACTATGGCTACACCTTC
TRBJ1-5,TRBV4-1,.,few,CASSLLGGGGSNQPQHF,TGCGCCAGCAGCCTCCTTGGGGGAGGGGGAAGCAATCAGCCCCAGCATTTT
TRBJ2-5,TRBV5-5,.,.,CASSLETGRGETQYF,TGTGCCAGCAGCTTGGAGACCGGGAGAGGAGAGACCCAGTACTTC
TRBJ1-2,TRBV5-6,.,.,CASSLRNYGYTF,TGTGCCAGCAGCTTGCGTAACTATGGCTACACCTTC
TRBJ2-5,TRBV18,TRBD1,once,CASSPSTGNRETQYF,TGTGCCAGCTCACCATCGACAGGGAATAGGGAGACCCAGTACTTC
TRBJ2-2,TRBV7-3,TRBD2,.,CASSLTSGGSGELFF,TGTGCCAGCAGCTTAACTAGCGGGGGTTCCGGGGAGCTGTTTTTT
TRBJ1-1,TRBV20-1,.,.,CSASVNTEAFF,TGCAGTGCTAGCGTGAACACTGAAGCTTTCTTT
TRBJ1-5,TRBV30,.,few,CAWTGKGNQPQHF,TGTGCCTGGACAGGGAAGGGCAATCAGCCCCAGCATTTT
TRBJ2-1,TRBV27,.,once,CASSRAAGSSYNEQFF,TGTGCCAGCAGTCGCGCCGCGGGGAGCTCCTACAATGAGCAGTTCTTC